This T cell receptor beta chain is drawn from a study of radiation and T cells in renal cell carcinoma. Study-wide context: Nephrectomy followed 15 Gy stereotactic body radiation by 4 weeks.

Findings of the study overall: Pretreatment tumor biopsies were lacking, so baseline clonotypes are unknown. Top tumor clonotypes rose in blood 2 weeks post-radiation, then contracted.

Libraries were prepared by immunoSEQ multiplex PCR; TCRdb keeps only in-frame clonotypes and omits some of them. The table includes about 130,000 clones, roughly four fifths detected once. Indicated time point: blood 2 weeks post-SBRT. As for treatment: 15 Gy SBRT to primary tumor, nephrectomy 4 weeks later. After SBRT, blood was collected at 2 and 4 weeks, plus baseline. The CDR3 runs 15 residues. J lost 7 bases, V lost 0 bases, and 5 bases had no gene match. The germline V gene encodes CDR1 LGHNA and CDR2 YNFKEQ. With regard to this clone: No antigen is known for it.

This sample comprised blood, obtained from a patient whose treatment included radiotherapy and nephrectomy. The sequence came from a man aged 50-60 years with renal cell carcinoma. The chain combines TRBV4-2 with TRBJ2-1; 8 bases match TRBD2. The CDR3 reads CASSQDGGAVNEQFF. CDR3 nucleotides: TGTGCCAGCAGCCAAGACGGGGGGGCGGTGAATGAGCAGTTCTTC.